One sample yielded the 25 T cell receptor beta chains listed below, sequenced in a study of T-cell reconstitution after alpha-beta-depleted transplantation in children. TCRbeta library construction was performed incorporating unique molecular identifiers. One entry per CDR3 protein, called by TCRdb with MiXCR from the PCR reads. The sample consists of about 500,000 distinct CDR3 sequences, 32% of them appearing once. The sequenced sample was PBMCs from the stem cell graft donor, obtained from the stem cell graft. These receptors all stem from a human donor who donated a stem cell graft to a child with aplastic anemia.

The CDR3 protein is CASSGLEETQYF. CDR3 nucleotide sequence: TGTGCCAGCAGTGGACTAGAAGAGACCCAGTACTTC. V usage is TRBV12-3 or TRBV12-4 and J usage is TRBJ2-5, with 7 bases that match TRBD2. The trim removed 5 bases at V and 3 bases at J, leaving 0 bases unmatched. The CDR3 sequence is 12 residues long.

CDR3: CASSLELTGELFF. CDR3 coding DNA: TGTGCCAGCAGCTTAGAGCTAACCGGGGAGCTGTTTTTT. V is TRBV7-6 and J is TRBJ2-2; D gene uncertain. Trimming cost V 1 base and J 5 bases, with 5 bases left between them. The V gene's germline CDR1 is SGHVS and CDR2 FNYEAQ. CDR3 length equals 13 residues.

This chain joins TRBV28 and TRBJ1-5; D unresolved. V was pared by 8 bases and J by 7 bases, with 9 bases between. CDR3 length: 11 amino acids. Germline V gene sequence: CDR1 MDHEN, CDR2 SYDVKM. CDR3 DNA sequence: TGTGCCAGCTCTGAAAACCAGCCCCAGCATTTT. Translating gives CASSENQPQHF.

The sample holds many counts of this clonotype. Mismatch with germline at one junction end may stem from a read error. The rearrangement joins TRBV5-1 to TRBJ1-2, with 7 bases identical to TRBD1. This CDR3 spans 13 amino acids. Germline CDR1 reads SGHRS; CDR2 reads YFSETQ. The CDR3 reads CASSLGQNYGYTF. In DNA form, the CDR3 reads TGTGCCAGCAGCTTGGGACAGAACTATGGCTACACCTTC.

There are a few counts of this clonotype. In DNA form, the CDR3 reads TGTGCCAGCAGCTTAGCGCTAGCGGGGGGTACAAATGAGCAGTTCTTC. Encoded protein: CASSLALAGGTNEQFF. The chain combines TRBV7-7 with TRBJ2-1; 11 nucleotides align to TRBD2. The CDR3 sequence is 16 residues long. Germline V gene lookup returns CDR1 SSHAT and CDR2 FNYEAQ (reference sequence). The V and J ends lost 0 bases and 7 bases, in that order; junction bases with no gene match: 5.

The chain links TRBV29-1 to TRBJ2-1, with 9 bases aligning to TRBD1. V dropped 0 bases and J dropped 5; count of bases not matched to a gene: 8. This CDR3 contains 16 residues. Germline V gene lookup returns CDR1 SQVTM and CDR2 ANQGSEA. CDR3 sequence: CSVEEVFRTGDNEQFF. The CDR3 nucleotides read TGCAGCGTTGAAGAGGTTTTCAGGACAGGGGACAATGAGCAGTTCTTC.

This clonotype came up a few times. The chain couples TRBV15 to TRBJ2-7; D remains unclear. CDR1 and CDR2 from the germline V gene are LNHNV and YYDKDF (reference sequence). CDR3 length: 14 amino acids. V lost 0 bases to trimming and J lost 0 bases, with 6 bases between them. The DNA of the CDR3 is TGTGCCACCAGCAGAGATCAGGTCTCCTACGAGCAGTACTTC. It specifies CATSRDQVSYEQYF.

CDR3 residues: CASSPIGTVGSTF. In DNA form, the CDR3 reads TGTGCCAGCAGCCCAATCGGGACAGTCGGAAGTACCTTC. The chain is built from TRBV7-8 and TRBJ1-2; the match to TRBD1 covers 7 bases. The germline gives CDR1 SGHVS, CDR2 FQNEAQ. This CDR3 has 13 amino acids. With 5 bases clipped from V and 14 bases from J, the junction kept 14 bases outside the gene matches.

The chain is built from TRBV7-2 and TRBJ2-5; no reliable D call. The CDR3 has 12 amino acids. V was shortened by 5 bases and J by 4 bases, with 8 bases between the two germline ends. Germline CDR1 and CDR2: SGHTA and FQGNSA. CDR3 amino acids: CASSPERETQYF. The CDR3 region has the DNA TGTGCCAGCAGCCCAGAACGAGAGACCCAGTACTTC.

CDR3 coding DNA: TGTGCCAGCAGTAGGGGGACAGGGGGCTTTTCTGAAGCTTTCTTT. Translation gives CASSRGTGGFSEAFF. This chain joins TRBV6-1 and TRBJ1-1, with TRBD1 matching 12 bases. The CDR3 spans 15 residues. J gave up 6 bases and V 5 bases, and 7 bases lay outside the gene matches. Looked up from germline, CDR1 is MNHNS and CDR2 is SASEGT.

This clonotype showed up just a few times. J is TRBJ2-3 and V is TRBV6-5; 10 nucleotides align to TRBD2. After removal of 2 bases from V and 5 bases from J, the junction contained 1 base not matched to a gene. In germline, CDR1 is MNHEY, CDR2 SVGAGI. This CDR3 has 14 amino acids. CDR3 region: CASSYRTSGDTQYF. In nucleotides, the CDR3 is TGTGCCAGCAGTTACCGGACTAGCGGAGATACGCAGTATTTT.

This clonotype appeared once. The chain recombines TRBV6-2 or TRBV6-3 with TRBJ1-5, with D unclear. CDR1 MNHEY and CDR2 SVGEGT come from the germline V gene. Trimming took off 2 bases at V and 1 base at J, with 9 bases between the two ends. The CDR3 runs 15 residues. CDR3 protein: CASSYTGPSNQPQHF. CDR3 coding DNA: TGTGCCAGCAGTTACACGGGCCCGAGCAATCAGCCCCAGCATTTT.

In DNA form, the CDR3 reads TGTGCCAGCAGATCTACAGGGGGCAACTACAATGAGCAGTTCTTC. This codes for CASRSTGGNYNEQFF. The genes are TRBV6-1 and TRBJ2-1, with 9 nucleotides matching TRBD1. The germline V gene has CDR1 MNHNS and CDR2 SASEGT. V was pared by 6 bases and J by 3 bases, with 6 bases of the junction left unmatched. This CDR3 is built from 15 residues.

This chain joins TRBV4-3 and TRBJ2-1; D call uncertain. The CDR3 runs to 15 residues. Germline CDR1 is LGHNA and CDR2 is YSLEER. V lost 0 bases and J lost 3, with 9 bases in between. Here the CDR3 DNA reads TGCGCCAGCAGCCAAGATGGGAACAGCTACAATGAGCAGTTCTTC. Translation: CASSQDGNSYNEQFF.

The J gene is TRBJ2-5, the V gene TRBV5-6, with D perhaps matching TRBD1 (6 bases). V shed 3 bases and J shed 5 bases, with 17 bases lying between them. The CDR3 consists of 15 residues. Germline CDR1 SGHDT, CDR2 YYEEEE. The CDR3 coding sequence is TGTGCCAGCAGCTCCCGGACAGAGGCCATCGAGACCCAGTACTTC. As protein: CASSSRTEAIETQYF.

A few counts support this clonotype. This chain links TRBV5-1 with TRBJ2-1, with D perhaps matching TRBD2 (5 bases). This CDR3 is 14 amino acids long. Looked up from germline, CDR1 is SGHRS and CDR2 is YFSETQ. The V gene lost 2 bases and the J gene lost 7 bases, with 13 bases spanning the gap. The CDR3 DNA follows: TGCGCCAGCAGCTTTGAGCGGACCTTGAATGAGCAGTTCTTC. Translated, it gives CASSFERTLNEQFF.

V usage is TRBV19 and J usage is TRBJ1-4; 7 positions agree with TRBD1. Germline assignment: CDR1 LNHDA and CDR2 SQIVND (reference sequence). The CDR3 length is 18 residues. Losses at the gene ends were 8 bases for V and 10 bases for J; bases not matched to a gene: 25. The CDR3: CASSQRSTGQPYRGKLFF. In nucleotides, the CDR3 is TGTGCCAGTTCGCAAAGATCCACGGGACAGCCCTATCGAGGAAAACTGTTTTTT.

This clonotype was detected only a few times. V is TRBV20-1 and J is TRBJ2-1, with 7 nucleotides matching TRBD2. J gave up 6 bases and V 3 bases, and 11 bases lay outside the gene matches. The CDR3 is 15 residues long. Germline V gene data show CDR1 as DFQATT and CDR2 as SNEGSKA (reference sequence). The CDR3 DNA reads as TGCAGTGCTAGTGTCGATCGGACTAGGCCCAATGAGCAGTTCTTC. Protein: CSASVDRTRPNEQFF.

This clonotype was seen a handful of times. The rearrangement links TRBV5-1 to TRBJ2-1, with 13 nucleotides matching TRBD2. The junction had 6 bases not matched to a gene; V was cut back by 7 bases and J by 5 bases. The CDR3 runs to 15 residues. Germline CDR1 is SGHRS and CDR2 is YFSETQ. The CDR3 nucleotides are TGCGCCAGCTCGGGACTAGCGGGATATAACAATGAGCAGTTCTTC. As protein: CASSGLAGYNNEQFF.

This chain uses TRBV5-1 with TRBJ2-7; 9 nucleotides match TRBD1. The CDR3 runs to 14 residues. The germline CDR1 and CDR2 sequences are SGHRS and YFSETQ. Unmatched junction bases numbered 13, after V lost 6 bases and J lost 9 bases. Written as DNA, the CDR3 is TGCGCCAGCACCCTACAGGGGGCGGTTGGCGCGCAGTACTTC. Amino acids: CASTLQGAVGAQYF. Full variable domain (rest looked up from reference TRBV5-1 and TRBJ2-7): KAGVTQTPRYLIKTRGQQVTLSCSPISGHRSVSWYQQTPGQGLQFLFEYFSETQRNKGNFPGRFSGRQFSNSRSEMNVSTLELGDSALYLCASTLQGAVGAQYFGPGTRLTVT.

The V and J genes are TRBV27 and TRBJ1-2; tentatively, D is TRBD1 (6 bases). Per the germline V gene, CDR1 is MNHEY and CDR2 is SMNVEV (reference sequence). This CDR3 has 15 residues. Deletions cut 4 bases from V and 4 bases from J, with 16 bases between. The CDR3 protein is CASSSTGTIGYGYTF. The CDR3 coding sequence is TGTGCCAGCAGTTCAACAGGGACTATTGGCTATGGCTACACCTTC.

This clonotype was seen only once. This chain connects TRBV5-4 to TRBJ1-1, with D perhaps matching TRBD1 (6 bases). The V gene lost 0 bases and the J gene lost 8 bases, with 14 bases spanning the gap. The CDR3 runs to 14 residues. CDR1 is SGHNT, CDR2 YYREEE, per germline (reference sequence). The CDR3 DNA follows: TGTGCCAGCAGCTTGGATTGGGGGGCGACGGAAGCTTTCTTT. As protein: CASSLDWGATEAFF.

This clonotype was seen only a few times. V gene TRBV20-1 combines with J gene TRBJ1-1; unclear D gene. V lost 8 bases and J 0 bases, leaving 10 bases between the germline ends. CDR1 and CDR2 (germline): DFQATT, SNEGSKA (reference sequence). This CDR3 contains 12 residues. The CDR3: CSTRALNTEAFF. The CDR3, as DNA: TGCAGTACGAGGGCGCTGAACACTGAAGCTTTCTTT.

This clonotype came up a few times. J is TRBJ1-4 and V is TRBV30, with 7 bases that match TRBD1. Per the germline V gene, CDR1 is GTSNPN and CDR2 is SVGIG (reference sequence). V shed 5 bases, J shed 7 bases, and the junction held 13 bases outside the gene matches. The CDR3 runs to 15 residues. In DNA form, the CDR3 reads TGTGCCTGGCACCCCGGGGACAGAAGGGCTGAAAAACTGTTTTTT. It codes for CAWHPGDRRAEKLFF. Full variable domain (remainder filled in from reference TRBV30 and TRBJ1-4): SQTIHQWPATLVQPVGSPLSLECTVEGTSNPNLYWYRQAAGRGLQLLFYSVGIGQISSEVPQNLSASRPQDRQFILSSKKLLLSDSGFYLCAWHPGDRRAEKLFFGSGTQLSVL.

In this sample, this clonotype turned up a few times. The chain recombines TRBV5-1 with TRBJ1-5; TRBD1 might be the D (5 bases). Germline V gene lookup returns CDR1 SGHRS and CDR2 YFSETQ. CDR3 length: 15 amino acids. V was cut by 0 bases and J by 7 bases, with 14 bases left in between. The CDR3 coding sequence is TGCGCCAGCAGCTTGGGGGCGGGGGTGGGACAGCCCCAGCATTTT. Its translation is CASSLGAGVGQPQHF.